The 18 T cell receptor beta chains below come from one sample, sequenced in a study of shared clonotypes between healthy human individuals (dated by TCRdb to 2020 to 2021). Library creation used the immunoSEQ multiplex PCR assay. TCRdb mirrors the immuneACCESS table, restricted to in-frame sequences. Some clones are absent from its copies; in checked studies, under half trace to an unresolved V gene, and the reason for the others is unknown. The sample table records about 460,000 clones; 75% to 80% of these occur just once. 12% of the sample lies in the top ten. The sample was PBMCs. Source of these receptors: a woman in her 40s in good health. Some clones in this sample may be carry-over from other donors' samples.

Note on this clone: The same CDR3 also results from other DNA sequences found in this sample. The chain uses TRBV7-3 and TRBJ1-1; TRBD1 might be the D (6 bases). The V and J ends lost 5 bases and 3 bases respectively, with 13 bases between them. This CDR3 spans 14 amino acids. The germline V gene has CDR1 SGHTA and CDR2 FQGTGA. CDR3 DNA: TGTGCCAGCAGCCCACTAGGGGGAGACACTGAAGCTTTCTTT. Its protein is CASSPLGGDTEAFF.

This chain uses TRBV21-1 with TRBJ2-3; the D segment call TRBD2 is taken from the table without a DNA check. TRBV21-1 is flagged as a pseudogene. The CDR3 runs 17 residues. The CDR3 is CASSKVASGQSTDTQYF. CDR3 nucleotides: TGTGCCAGCAGCAAAGTGGCTAGCGGGCAAAGCACAGATACGCAGTATTTT.

The CDR3 DNA reads TGCAGTGCTAGCGACTCGGAGACCCAGTACTTC. Amino acid sequence: CSASDSETQYF. The chain recombines TRBV20-1 with TRBJ2-5; unclear D gene. The V end was cut by 3 bases, the J end by 5 bases, with 7 bases between. This CDR3 contains 11 residues. Germline loops: CDR1 DFQATT, CDR2 SNEGSKA (reference sequence).

The chain is built from TRBV6-1 and TRBJ2-7; 7 bases are a match to TRBD2. Per germline, CDR1 MNHNS and CDR2 SASEGT. The CDR3 is made up of 16 amino acids. The ends lost 0 bases at V and 0 bases at J; junction bases unmatched: 5. CDR3 amino acids: CASSEALAASSYEQYF. CDR3 nucleotides: TGTGCCAGCAGTGAAGCGCTAGCGGCCAGCTCCTACGAGCAGTACTTC.

The CDR3 sequence: CSVWTGTDTQYF. The CDR3 DNA reads as TGCAGCGTGTGGACAGGCACAGATACGCAGTATTTT. The chain links TRBV29-1 to TRBJ2-3; D is perhaps TRBD1 (6 bases). Trimming took 6 bases from V and 1 from J, leaving 8 bases between them. The CDR3 is 12 amino acids. Germline V gene sequence: CDR1 SQVTM, CDR2 ANQGSEA.

As regards this clone: A read error may be the cause here, since a much bigger clone is one base away. This chain connects TRBV10-3 to TRBJ1-2, with unresolved D. This CDR3 region has 13 residues. The V gene's germline CDR1 is ENHRY and CDR2 SYGVKD. Trimming shortened V by 5 bases and J by 3 bases, and 10 bases separated the two germline ends. The CDR3 is CAISMNRDYGYTF. In DNA, the CDR3 is TGTGCCATCAGTATGAACCGCGACTATGGCTACACCTTC.

This clone was detected once. This likely stems from a read error, as it lies one base from a far larger clone. The chain carries TRBV10-3 and TRBJ2-1; no definite D call. Per germline, CDR1 ENHRY and CDR2 SYGVKD. Trimming cost V 0 bases and J 0 bases, with 3 bases left between them. This CDR3 is 14 amino acids long. The CDR3 protein is CAISESISYNEQFF. The CDR3 DNA reads as TGTGCCATCAGTGAGTCAATCTCCTACAATGAGCAGTTCTTC.

The chain couples TRBV18 to TRBJ2-1, with D tentatively TRBD2 (6 bases). Trimming stripped 4 bases from V and 3 bases from J, with 10 bases between. Germline V lookup: CDR1 KGHSH, CDR2 LQKENI. CDR3 size: 14 residues. The CDR3 loop reads CASSRAGLYNEQFF. CDR3 bases: TGTGCCAGCTCACGGGCGGGGCTCTACAATGAGCAGTTCTTC.

This clone has only a few counts. The chain recombines TRBV2 with TRBJ1-2, with 8 nucleotides matching TRBD1. The J segment lost 8 bases and the V segment lost 6 bases, leaving 17 bases of the junction unmatched. The CDR3 loop spans 16 amino acids. Germline V CDR1 and CDR2: SNHLY, FYNNEI. The CDR3 loop is CASREPNPAGGNGYTF. DNA of the CDR3: TGTGCCAGCAGGGAGCCGAACCCCGCAGGGGGCAACGGCTACACCTTC. Looking up the rest from reference TRBV2 and TRBJ1-2 gives the full variable domain: EPEVTQTPSHQVTQMGQEVILRCVPISNHLYFYWYRQILGQKVEFLVSFYNNEISEKSEIFDDQFSVERPDGSNFTLKIRSTKLEDSAMYFCASREPNPAGGNGYTFGSGTRLTVV.

This clone was seen a handful of times. The V and J genes are TRBV18 and TRBJ1-2, with 8 positions matching TRBD1. Germline CDR1 is KGHSH and CDR2 is LQKENI. The ends lost 0 bases at V and 2 bases at J; junction bases unmatched: 2. The CDR3 length is 15 residues. DNA for the CDR3: TGTGCCAGCTCACCACCGTGGGACAGGAACTATGGCTACACCTTC. It specifies CASSPPWDRNYGYTF.

The chain couples TRBV6-1 to TRBJ2-2; no reliable D call. V lost 10 bases, J lost 4 bases, and 13 bases lay in between. The CDR3 runs 13 residues. Looked up from germline, CDR1 is MNHNS and CDR2 is SASEGT. The CDR3 sequence is CANSRKGTGELFF. The DNA of the CDR3 is TGTGCCAACTCTAGGAAAGGCACCGGGGAGCTGTTTTTT.

As to this clone: At one end the junction does not follow the germline gene, possibly because of a read error. The rearrangement joins TRBV7-7 to TRBJ2-3; TRBD2 matches at 15 bases. Per the germline V gene, CDR1 is SSHAT and CDR2 is FNYEAQ (reference sequence). CDR3 length equals 16 residues. The CDR3 loop is CASSLGLAGGGDTQYF. In nucleotides, the CDR3 is TGTGCTAGCAGCCTTGGACTAGCGGGAGGGGGAGATACGCAGTATTTT.

A note on this clone: A far larger clone is a single base away, which makes a read error likely. The gene calls are TRBV5-4 and TRBJ1-1; D not certain. The CDR3 is 13 amino acids. Trimming pared 0 bases from V and 6 bases from J, leaving 9 bases between. Germline loops: CDR1 SGHNT, CDR2 YYREEE (reference sequence). CDR3 protein: CASSLGDRPEAFF. The CDR3 nucleotides read TGTGCCAGCAGCTTGGGGGATCGCCCTGAAGCTTTCTTT.

In this sample, this clone turned up a few times. The V call is TRBV18, the J call TRBJ1-1; D unresolved. Germline V gene data show CDR1 as KGHSH and CDR2 as LQKENI. The CDR3 contains 13 residues. Trimming removed 4 bases at V and 7 bases at J, with 13 bases between. The CDR3 DNA sequence: TGTGCCAGCTCACAAAGGGAGACGGGTGAAGCTTTCTTT. Its translation: CASSQRETGEAFF.

With respect to this clone: A much larger clone sits a single nucleotide away, making a read error possible. This same CDR3 is encoded by further DNA sequences in the sample. The chain recombines TRBV6-1 with TRBJ1-1, with 7 bases aligning to TRBD1. In germline, CDR1 is MNHNS, CDR2 SASEGT. This CDR3 is 15 amino acids long. This CDR3 is CASSPTGASNTEAFF. As DNA, the CDR3 is TGTGCCAGCAGTCCAACAGGGGCCTCGAACACTGAGGCTTTCTTT.

V gene TRBV6-1 combines with J gene TRBJ2-7, with D perhaps TRBD2 (6 bases). The germline CDR1 and CDR2 sequences are MNHNS and SASEGT. The CDR3 extends over 16 amino acids. The V end was cut by 2 bases, the J end by 3 bases, with 17 bases between. The chain's CDR3 is CASSERSGVEGYEQYF. The DNA of the CDR3 is TGTGCCAGCAGTGAAAGATCGGGGGTAGAGGGCTACGAGCAGTACTTC.

The V gene is TRBV5-4, the J gene TRBJ2-7, with D perhaps matching TRBD2 (6 bases). V lost 2 bases and J lost 2, with 17 bases in between. Looked up from germline, CDR1 is SGHNT and CDR2 is YYREEE (reference sequence). This CDR3 has 16 residues. The CDR3 DNA reads as TGTGCCAGCAGCTTCGGGGGATCTCGTTCCACCTACGAGCAGTACTTC. Amino acids: CASSFGGSRSTYEQYF.

Notes on this clone: This likely traces to a read error, being one base from a far larger clone. The J gene is TRBJ2-1, the V gene TRBV9; TRBD2 matches at 11 bases. This CDR3 is built from 16 residues. V lost 4 bases, J lost 0 bases, and 3 bases stayed unmatched. Germline-derived CDR1 and CDR2 are SGDLS and YYNGEE. The CDR3 spells CASSLTSGASYNEQFF. In nucleotides, the CDR3 is TGTGCCAGCAGCCTGACTAGCGGGGCCTCCTACAATGAGCAGTTCTTC.